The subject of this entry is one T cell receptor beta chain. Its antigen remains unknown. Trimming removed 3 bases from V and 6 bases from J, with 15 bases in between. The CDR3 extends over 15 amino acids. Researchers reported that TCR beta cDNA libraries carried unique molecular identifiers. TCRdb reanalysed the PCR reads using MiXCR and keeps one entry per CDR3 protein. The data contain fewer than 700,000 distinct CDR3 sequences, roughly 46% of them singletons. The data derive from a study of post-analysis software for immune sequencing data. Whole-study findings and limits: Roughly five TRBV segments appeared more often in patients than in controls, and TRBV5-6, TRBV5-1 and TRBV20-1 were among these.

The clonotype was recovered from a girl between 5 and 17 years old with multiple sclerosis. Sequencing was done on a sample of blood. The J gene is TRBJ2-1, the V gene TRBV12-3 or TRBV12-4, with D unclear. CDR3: CASSFRRFDGNEQFF. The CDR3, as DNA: TGTGCCAGCAGTTTCCGGCGGTTTGACGGCAATGAGCAGTTCTTC.